Reported below is one TCR beta chain. The antigen is not known. A read error is the likely source, as a far larger clone sits one nucleotide away. This specimen comes from a study of shared clonotypes between healthy human individuals. Study background: Researchers drew samples from two women and a few men aged 18 to 49.

At the deep level, the assay was run. The authors distributed each subset's genomic DNA evenly over several immunoSEQ plates. Repertoires were generated with immunoSEQ multiplex PCR, while TCRdb's copy carries only in-frame clones and drops some. The sample has 75,000 to 100,000 clones; over 40% are singletons. Germline lookup yields CDR1 SGDLS and CDR2 YYNGEE. The CDR3 is made up of 14 amino acids. Study-wide results and limits: Apart from blood, nothing was sampled; tissue repertoires likely differ.

The rearrangement uses TRBV9 and TRBJ1-3; no clear D. The TCR originated in a woman in her thirties or forties in good health. Some clones in this sample may be carry-over from other donors' samples. Sequencing was carried out using PBMCs. The CDR3 protein is CASNVSGSGNTIYF. Written as DNA, the CDR3 is TGTGCCAGCAACGTATCCGGCTCTGGAAACACCATATATTTT.